This T cell receptor beta chain comes out of a study of cytomegalovirus exposure and HLA in healthy donors. Broader study findings: One later analysis reportedly identified an Asian-associated ancestry cluster that showed fewer N-insertions than the approximately 700-donor mean.

13 Jbeta primers and 60 Vbeta primers were used for the PCR. The data were produced by immunoSEQ multiplex PCR, yet TCRdb's version contains in-frame clones alone and is incomplete. Here the sample spans 100,000 to 150,000 clones, more than 65% being singletons. Comment on this clone: Its matching antigen is unknown.

The specimen sequenced was PBMCs. This clonotype originated in a young man in good health and CMV-seropositive.

CDR3 in amino acids: CAWSADSTLYGYTF. The CDR3 DNA follows: TGTGCCTGGAGCGCCGACAGTACTCTGTATGGCTACACCTTC. The chain links TRBV30 to TRBJ1-2; D is possibly TRBD1 (5 bases). Looked up from germline, CDR1 is GTSNPN and CDR2 is SVGIG (reference sequence). The CDR3 loop spans 14 amino acids. V dropped 3 bases and J dropped 5 bases, with 16 bases sitting between them.